This is a list of T cell receptor beta chains from one sample in a study of post-analysis software for immune sequencing data. From the PCR reads, TCRdb called clonotypes with MiXCR, one entry per CDR3 protein. Found here are 650,000 to 850,000 distinct CDR3 sequences, around 53% of them singletons; the top ten hold around 4.5%. Source material: blood. The origin of the receptors is a girl aged 10 to 17 with multiple sclerosis. CDR3s include the opening cysteine and the closing phenylalanine or tryptophan. The D gene is left open where the match is weak. Expanded clones are given a class, and other clones once, few, many or no size at all.

NA | TRBJ2-3 | TRBV20-1 | NA | CSATGHHTDTQYF | TGCAGTGCTACGGGACACCACACAGATACGCAGTATTTT
NA | TRBJ2-5 | TRBV5-1 | TRBD1 | CASSHPGQGMAETQYF | TGCGCCAGCAGCCATCCGGGACAGGGGATGGCGGAGACCCAGTACTTC
NA | TRBJ2-5 | TRBV7-2 | NA | CASSLGGRVLETQYF | TGTGCCAGCAGCCTCGGAGGGCGGGTGTTAGAGACCCAGTACTTC
NA | TRBJ2-1 | TRBV10-3 | TRBD1 | CAISEARDSYNEQFF | TGTGCCATCAGTGAGGCCCGGGACAGCTACAATGAGCAGTTCTTC
NA | TRBJ1-4 | TRBV9 | NA | CASSLGPSSNEKLFF | TGTGCCAGCAGCTTGGGACCGTCCTCGAATGAAAAACTGTTTTTT
many | TRBJ1-2 | TRBV7-2 | NA | CASSSFSSGGYTF | TGTGCCAGCAGCTCCTTTAGTTCGGGTGGCTACACCTTC
NA | TRBJ2-5 | TRBV25-1 | TRBD1 | CASSEPGQEETQYF | TGTGCCAGCAGTGAACCAGGACAGGAAGAGACCCAGTACTTC
few | TRBJ2-1 | TRBV5-1 | NA | CASSRSGYEQFF | TGCGCCAGCAGCCGGAGTGGTTATGAGCAGTTCTTC
NA | TRBJ2-7 | TRBV5-5 | NA | CASSLGGINYEQYF | TGTGCCAGCAGCTTGGGAGGGATTAACTACGAGCAGTACTTC
NA | TRBJ2-5 | TRBV21-1 | NA | CASSIKWGETQYF | TGTGCCAGCAGCATCAAATGGGGGGAGACCCAGTACTTC